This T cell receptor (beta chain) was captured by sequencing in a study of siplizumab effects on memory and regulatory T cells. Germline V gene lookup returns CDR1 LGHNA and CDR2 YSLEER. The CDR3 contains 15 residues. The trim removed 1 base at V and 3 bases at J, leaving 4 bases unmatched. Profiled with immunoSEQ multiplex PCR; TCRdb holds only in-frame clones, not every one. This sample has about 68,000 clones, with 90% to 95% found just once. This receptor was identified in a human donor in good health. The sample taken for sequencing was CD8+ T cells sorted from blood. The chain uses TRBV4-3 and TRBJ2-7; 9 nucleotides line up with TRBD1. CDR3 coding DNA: TGCGCCAGCAGCCAAGGGGGACAGGGTAACTACGAGCAGTACTTC. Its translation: CASSQGGQGNYEQYF.